This T cell receptor beta chain was obtained from a study of blood T cell repertoires in COVID-19. Turning to the study itself: Both acute and convalescent COVID-19 samples were obtained from the United States, Italy and Spain. Sources were T cells, B-cell-depleted T cells, or PBMCs; the material itself was cDNA or gDNA.

Source study methods: Reference gene primer amplification gave estimated nucleated cell counts. Clones were read by immunoSEQ multiplex PCR, and TCRdb kept only the in-frame ones, dropping some. V and J calls and clone size come straight from that table; D and trimming were deduced from the DNA. The table lists about 240,000 clones, 80% to 85% of them singletons, with 9.5% to 15% in the top ten. The CDR3 has 15 amino acids. V shed 1 base and J shed 0 bases, with 9 bases lying between them. Germline CDR1 SGHTA, CDR2 FQGNSA. The sample consisted of peripheral blood. This chain connects TRBV7-2 to TRBJ1-1; no clear D. The TCR sequence derives from an older woman with active or convalescent COVID-19. This CDR3 is CASSLGAVMNTEAFF. The CDR3 DNA reads TGTGCCAGCAGCTTAGGGGCAGTCATGAACACTGAAGCTTTCTTT.